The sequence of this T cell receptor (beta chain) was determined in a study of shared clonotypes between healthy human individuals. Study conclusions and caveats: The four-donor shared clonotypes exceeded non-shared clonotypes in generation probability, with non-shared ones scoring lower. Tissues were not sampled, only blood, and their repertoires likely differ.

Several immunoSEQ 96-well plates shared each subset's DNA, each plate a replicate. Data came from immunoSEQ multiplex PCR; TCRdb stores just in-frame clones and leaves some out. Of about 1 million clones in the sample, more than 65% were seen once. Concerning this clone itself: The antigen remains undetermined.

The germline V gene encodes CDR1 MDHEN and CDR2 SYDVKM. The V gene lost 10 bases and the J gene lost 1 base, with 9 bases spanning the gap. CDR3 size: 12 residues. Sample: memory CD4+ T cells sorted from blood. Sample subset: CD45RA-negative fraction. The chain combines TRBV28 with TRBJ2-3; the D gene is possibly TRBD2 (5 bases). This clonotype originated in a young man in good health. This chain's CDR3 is CATERGTDTQYF. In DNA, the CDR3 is TGTGCCACGGAGAGGGGCACAGATACGCAGTATTTT.